This is a list of T cell receptor beta chains from one sample in a study of cytomegalovirus exposure and HLA in healthy donors. Produced via immunoSEQ multiplex PCR; TCRdb's table is partial and in-frame only. This table holds some 150,000 clones, roughly four fifths found once. The sequenced material came from PBMCs. The receptor set was obtained from a man between 18 and 35 years old in good health and CMV-seropositive. Each CDR3 is given with its conserved first and last residue. D genes are given only for firm matches. Clone size appears in some rows only: once, few, many, or a class for an expanded clone.

size: .; V: TRBV5-4; length: 15; D: TRBD1; J: TRBJ1-2; CDR3: CASSLDRGLGGGYTF
size: .; V: TRBV19; length: 11; D: .; J: TRBJ2-5; CDR3: CASSISQTQYF
size: .; V: TRBV6-5; length: 15; D: TRBD1; J: TRBJ1-2; CDR3: CASSTGTGVPYGYTF
size: .; V: TRBV5-1; length: 17; D: .; J: TRBJ2-1; CDR3: CASSFPSGASSYNEQFF
size: .; V: TRBV6-5; length: 15; D: TRBD2; J: TRBJ2-7; CDR3: CASSYGLAGGSKQYF
size: .; V: TRBV4-1; length: 15; D: .; J: TRBJ2-1; CDR3: CASSPGAGAYNEQFF
size: .; V: TRBV5-1; length: 16; D: TRBD1; J: .; CDR3: CASSFRGTGSSYEQYF
size: .; V: TRBV7-9; length: 13; D: .; J: TRBJ2-3; CDR3: CASSFRIGDTQYF
size: .; V: TRBV7-3; length: 15; D: TRBD2; J: TRBJ2-1; CDR3: CASSSPGLAGNEQFF
size: .; V: TRBV27; length: 15; D: .; J: TRBJ2-7; CDR3: CASSLSGQGLYEQYF
size: few; V: TRBV6-1; length: 15; D: TRBD1; J: TRBJ2-7; CDR3: CASVLQGAYSYEQYF
size: few; V: TRBV14; length: 13; D: .; J: TRBJ1-1; CDR3: CASSQDRGLRAFF
size: .; V: TRBV5-1; length: 14; D: .; J: TRBJ1-4; CDR3: CASSLGGKDEKLFF
size: .; V: TRBV11-2; length: 15; D: .; J: TRBJ1-1; CDR3: CASSLGDIMNTEAFF
size: .; V: TRBV10-3; length: 14; D: .; J: TRBJ1-1; CDR3: CAISDFLGRPEAFF
size: .; V: TRBV5-1; length: 13; D: .; J: TRBJ2-2; CDR3: CASSGEGAGELFF
size: .; V: TRBV11-3; length: 14; D: TRBD1; J: TRBJ2-3; CDR3: CASSRGQNTDTQYF
size: .; V: TRBV9; length: 15; D: .; J: TRBJ1-1; CDR3: CASSVNDLMNTEAFF
size: .; V: TRBV28; length: 14; D: .; J: TRBJ1-2; CDR3: CASSFRSGRDGYTF
size: .; V: TRBV7-9; length: 16; D: .; J: TRBJ1-2; CDR3: CASSLGISTGPYGYTF
size: few; V: TRBV9; length: 16; D: TRBD2; J: TRBJ2-3; CDR3: CASSIRTSGDTDTQYF
size: few; V: TRBV6-5; length: 13; D: TRBD1; J: TRBJ1-1; CDR3: CASSHRGNTEAFF
size: .; V: TRBV6-1; length: 15; D: .; J: TRBJ2-7; CDR3: CASSEARGSFNEQYF
size: .; V: TRBV6-5; length: 14; D: TRBD1; J: TRBJ1-5; CDR3: CASSLGQGNQPQHF
size: .; V: TRBV4-3; length: 13; D: .; J: TRBJ1-1; CDR3: CASSQVGGAEAFF
size: .; V: TRBV19; length: 15; D: TRBD2; J: TRBJ2-7; CDR3: CASSPWTSGPYEQYF
size: .; V: TRBV27; length: 18; D: TRBD2; J: TRBJ2-3; CDR3: CASSSLSGTSGSTDTQYF
size: .; V: TRBV6-6; length: 14; D: TRBD1; J: TRBJ2-1; CDR3: CASSYFDRGNEQFF
size: .; V: TRBV4-1; length: 16; D: .; J: TRBJ1-2; CDR3: CASSQERRGGWYGYTF
size: .; V: TRBV5-6; length: 14; D: TRBD2; J: TRBJ2-7; CDR3: CASSLSGSSYEQYF
size: .; V: TRBV5-1; length: 16; D: TRBD1; J: TRBJ1-3; CDR3: CASSLEAGGSGNTIYF
size: .; V: TRBV7-9; length: 15; D: TRBD1; J: TRBJ1-1; CDR3: CASSLTPGQGFPAFF
size: .; V: TRBV11-2; length: 15; D: TRBD2; J: TRBJ2-1; CDR3: CASSLTSGIHNEQFF
size: few; V: TRBV7-6; length: 13; D: .; J: TRBJ2-5; CDR3: CASSSHRVETQYF
size: .; V: TRBV2; length: 14; D: .; J: TRBJ1-3; CDR3: CASSRSRSGNTIYF
size: once; V: TRBV13; length: 12; D: .; J: TRBJ2-7; CDR3: CASSLSSYEQYF
size: .; V: TRBV4-2; length: 20; D: .; J: TRBJ2-3; CDR3: CASSQGASIRGAQSTDTQYF
size: .; V: TRBV28; length: 18; D: TRBD2; J: TRBJ2-6; CDR3: CASSFQSSGSSGANVLTF
size: once; V: TRBV18; length: 17; D: TRBD1; J: TRBJ2-2; CDR3: CASSRAPPRGQAGELFF
size: .; V: TRBV6-5; length: 12; D: .; J: TRBJ1-5; CDR3: CASGEGVQPQHF
size: .; V: TRBV7-8; length: 17; D: .; J: TRBJ2-1; CDR3: CASSLGAVLISYNEQFF
size: .; V: TRBV2; length: 14; D: .; J: TRBJ1-1; CDR3: CASTAQVRNTEAFF
size: .; V: TRBV7-9; length: 17; D: TRBD1; J: TRBJ2-7; CDR3: CASSLGQPGTGNYEQYF